This T cell receptor beta chain derives from a study of blood T cell repertoires in COVID-19. Study overall: Acute and convalescent COVID-19 samples came from the United States, Italy and Spain.

In the source study's methods: Reference gene primer amplification gave estimated nucleated cell counts. Produced via immunoSEQ multiplex PCR; TCRdb's table is partial and in-frame only. D and trimming were read from the DNA, whereas the V and J calls and clone size are those reported in that table. The sample has about 480,000 clones, roughly 88% seen once. This clonotype originated in a woman aged 40 to 50 who had recovered from COVID-19. Input material: PBMCs or T cells enriched from blood (not recorded which).

The CDR3 nucleotides are TGCGCCAGCAGCTTGGTAGGGGGATCTAATGAAGCTTTCTTT. Translation: CASSLVGGSNEAFF. The rearrangement links TRBV5-1 to TRBJ1-1, with D tentatively TRBD1 (6 bases). Trimming stripped 0 bases from V and 7 bases from J, with 13 bases between. The germline CDR1 and CDR2 sequences are SGHRS and YFSETQ. This CDR3 region has 14 residues.